This T cell receptor (beta chain) stems from a study of blood T cell repertoires in COVID-19. Study in general: Donors in the United States, Italy and Spain gave samples during acute or convalescent COVID-19. In each case, the material was cDNA or gDNA derived from T cells, B-cell-depleted T cells, or PBMCs.

As originally analysed: The authors estimated nucleated cell counts from reference gene primer amplification. Assay: immunoSEQ multiplex PCR; the TCRdb copy retains only in-frame clones and omits some. The D gene and trimming were derived from the DNA, and the V and J assignments and clone size from that table. In the table there are about 99,000 clones, approximately 79% of which are singletons. The CDR3 loop spans 15 amino acids. V shed 5 bases, J shed 2 bases, and the junction held 5 bases outside the gene matches. Germline V gene lookup returns CDR1 LGHNA and CDR2 YSLEER. The receptor's source is a woman older than 75 with active or convalescent COVID-19. V is TRBV4-3 and J is TRBJ2-5, with 10 bases that match TRBD1. The sample taken for sequencing was peripheral blood. The CDR3 here is CASSADRGFQETQYF. The CDR3 coding sequence is TGCGCCAGCAGCGCGGACAGGGGGTTTCAAGAGACCCAGTACTTC.